The present T cell receptor beta chain was sequenced within a study of shared clonotypes between healthy human individuals. Study-wide points: Memory subsets had estimated richness that was generally smaller than that of naive subsets.

The ends lost 5 bases at V and 4 bases at J; junction bases unmatched: 7. Germline CDR1 is SGHNT and CDR2 is YENEEA. The CDR3 spans 14 residues. The assay was immunoSEQ multiplex PCR, and TCRdb's table has in-frame clones only and misses some. The repertoire holds some 240,000 clones, with 65% as singletons. Memory CD4+ cells were the fraction left after CD45RA+ naive selection. As to this clone: The antigen is not known.

The chain is built from TRBV11-3 and TRBJ2-5; TRBD1 matches 7 bases. The source is a man aged 25-45 years in good health. Sequencing was performed on memory CD4+ T cells sorted from blood. Subset: CD45RA-negative fraction. The CDR3 is CASSPGGQPETQYF. The CDR3 DNA reads as TGTGCCAGCAGCCCAGGGGGACAGCCAGAGACCCAGTACTTC.